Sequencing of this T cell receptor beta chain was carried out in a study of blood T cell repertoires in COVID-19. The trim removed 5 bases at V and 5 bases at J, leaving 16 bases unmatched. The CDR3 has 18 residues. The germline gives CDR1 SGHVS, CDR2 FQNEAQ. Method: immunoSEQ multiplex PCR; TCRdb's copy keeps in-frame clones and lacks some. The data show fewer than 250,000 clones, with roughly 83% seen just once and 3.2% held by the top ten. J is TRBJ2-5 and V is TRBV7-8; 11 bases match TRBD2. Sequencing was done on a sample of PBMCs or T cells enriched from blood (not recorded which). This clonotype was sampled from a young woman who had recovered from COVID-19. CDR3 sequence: CASSPMVIAGGITETQYF. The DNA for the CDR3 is TGTGCCAGCAGCCCCATGGTTATAGCGGGAGGGATAACGGAGACCCAGTACTTC.